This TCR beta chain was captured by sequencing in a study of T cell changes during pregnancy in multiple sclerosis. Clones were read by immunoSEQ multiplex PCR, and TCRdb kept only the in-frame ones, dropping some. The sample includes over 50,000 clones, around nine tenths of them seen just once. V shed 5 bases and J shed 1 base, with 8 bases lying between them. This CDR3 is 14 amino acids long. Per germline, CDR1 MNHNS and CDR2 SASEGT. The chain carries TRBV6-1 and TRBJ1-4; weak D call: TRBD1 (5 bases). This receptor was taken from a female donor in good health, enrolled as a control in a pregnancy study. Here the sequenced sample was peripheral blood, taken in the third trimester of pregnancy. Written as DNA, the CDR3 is TGTGCCAGCAGTCGACAGCAAACTAATGAAAAACTGTTTTTT. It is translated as CASSRQQTNEKLFF.